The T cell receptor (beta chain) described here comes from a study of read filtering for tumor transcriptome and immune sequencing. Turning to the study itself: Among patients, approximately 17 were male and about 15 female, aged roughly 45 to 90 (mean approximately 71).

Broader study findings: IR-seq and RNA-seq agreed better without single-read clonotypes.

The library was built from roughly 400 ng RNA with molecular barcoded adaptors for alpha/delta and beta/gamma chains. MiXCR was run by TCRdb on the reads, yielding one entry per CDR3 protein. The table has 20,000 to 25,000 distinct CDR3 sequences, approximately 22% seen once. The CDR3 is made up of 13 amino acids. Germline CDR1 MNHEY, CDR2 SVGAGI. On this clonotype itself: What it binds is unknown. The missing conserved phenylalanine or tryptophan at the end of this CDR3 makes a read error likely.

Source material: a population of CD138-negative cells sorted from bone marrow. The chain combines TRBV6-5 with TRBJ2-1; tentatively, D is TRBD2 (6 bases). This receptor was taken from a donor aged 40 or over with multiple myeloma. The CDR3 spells CASRSGTGNGQFL. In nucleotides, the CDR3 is TGTGCCAGCAGATCCGGGACTGGCAATGGGCAGTTCCTC.